The 8 T cell receptor beta chains below were found in one sample sequenced in a study of T-cell reconstitution after alpha-beta-depleted transplantation in children. Preparation of the TCRbeta library involved a method that used unique molecular identifiers. Each CDR3 protein gets one entry after TCRdb re-called the PCR reads with MiXCR. There are under 850,000 distinct CDR3 sequences in the sample; around 13% occur only once, and approximately 0.8% lies in the top ten. The material sequenced was PBMCs, taken before TCRalphabeta/CD19-depleted stem cell transplant. These receptors originate from a girl aged 2-10 years with congenital amegakaryocytic thrombocytopenia, due to receive a stem cell transplant.

This clonotype was detected ten times or more. The J gene is TRBJ2-7, the V gene TRBV5-1; D gene unclear. The V end was cut by 4 bases, the J end by 4 bases, with 15 bases between. Germline V gene sequence: CDR1 SGHRS, CDR2 YFSETQ. The CDR3 totals 14 residues. For the CDR3, the DNA is TGCGCCAGCAGCCACGAGAATTACAGATACGAGCAGTACTTC. It codes for CASSHENYRYEQYF.

This chain connects TRBV18 to TRBJ2-1; D unresolved. With 1 base removed from V and 5 bases from J, the gap between germline ends came to 15 bases. The CDR3 is 16 residues long. Germline V gives CDR1 KGHSH, CDR2 LQKENI. The CDR3 nucleotides read TGTGCCAGCTCACCACGAAAGGGAAAGGTGCACAATGAGCAGTTCTTC. Protein product: CASSPRKGKVHNEQFF.

The chain is built from TRBV12-3 or TRBV12-4 and TRBJ2-5; D could derive from TRBD1 or TRBD2 (5 bases each). Deletions cut 6 bases from V and 1 base from J, with 9 bases between. The CDR3 runs 13 residues. In nucleotides, the CDR3 is TGTGCCAGCAGGCGAGGGGCCCAAGAGACCCAGTACTTC. As protein: CASRRGAQETQYF.

This chain links TRBV4-1 with TRBJ2-5; D perhaps matches TRBD1 (6 bases). Trimming pared 4 bases from V and 5 bases from J, leaving 20 bases between. The germline gives CDR1 MGHRA, CDR2 YSYEKL. This CDR3 spans 16 amino acids. The CDR3 here is CASSPIPHRAWETQYF. The CDR3 nucleotides are TGCGCCAGCAGCCCCATTCCCCACAGGGCTTGGGAGACCCAGTACTTC.

This clonotype was recorded at least ten times. The rearrangement uses TRBV20-1 and TRBJ2-1; the match to TRBD2 covers 12 bases. The V segment lost 6 bases and the J segment 8 bases; nucleotides outside the gene matches: 5. Germline-derived CDR1 and CDR2 are DFQATT and SNEGSKA (reference sequence). The CDR3 covers 13 residues. CDR3 in amino acids: CSAGLAGGDEQFF. CDR3 DNA sequence: TGCAGTGCAGGGCTAGCGGGGGGGGATGAGCAGTTCTTC.

Points on this clonotype: A read error may explain this, as a much larger clone is one base away. The chain is built from TRBV7-9 and TRBJ1-5; TRBD1 matches at 7 bases. This CDR3 contains 16 residues. The germline CDR1 and CDR2 sequences are SEHNR and FQNEAQ (reference sequence). For the CDR3, the DNA is TGTGCCAGCAGCTCCTCGACACAGGGGATCAATCAGCCCCATCATTTT. Its translation is CASSSSTQGINQPHHF.

This clonotype appeared many times. V and J are TRBV12-3 or TRBV12-4 and TRBJ1-6; 7 nucleotides match TRBD1. The length of the CDR3 is 18 residues. V lost 4 bases, J lost 5 bases, and 14 bases stayed unmatched. The CDR3 loop is CASSSGTVAAGHNSPLHF. CDR3 in DNA: TGTGCCAGCAGTTCCGGGACAGTCGCGGCCGGGCATAATTCACCCCTCCACTTT.

The sample holds a few counts of this clonotype. V usage is TRBV7-9 and J usage is TRBJ2-7, with TRBD2 matching 8 bases. J lost 3 bases, V lost 5 bases, and 12 bases had no gene match. CDR3 length: 16 residues. CDR1 SEHNR and CDR2 FQNEAQ come from the germline V gene (reference sequence). CDR3 bases: TGTGCCAGCAGCAGTCACACTAGCGGTTTCAACTACGAGCAGTACTTC. Its protein is CASSSHTSGFNYEQYF. Together with reference TRBV7-9 and TRBJ2-7, the CDR3 gives the full variable domain: DTGVSQNPRHKITKRGQNVTFRCDPISEHNRLYWYRQTLGQGPEFLTYFQNEAQLEKSRLLSDRFSAERPKGSFSTLEIQRTEQGDSAMYLCASSSHTSGFNYEQYFGPGTRLTVT.